The 10 T cell receptor beta chains listed next were all sequenced from one sample in a study of blood T cells in healthy people across ages. Primers used in a second PCR of about 6 to 12 cycles were a sample-barcoded 5' primer and a J-beta primer mix. One entry per CDR3 protein, called by TCRdb with MiXCR from the 5' RACE reads. The sample lists about 2 million distinct CDR3 sequences, about 50% occurring once. Sequences were obtained from blood. The receptors stem from a woman aged 40 to 49 in good health.

This clonotype turned up a few times. V and J are TRBV12-3 or TRBV12-4 and TRBJ1-2; D remains ambiguous. The CDR3 runs 13 residues. The V and J ends lost 3 bases and 2 bases respectively, with 7 bases between them. CDR3 nucleotides: TGTGCCAGCAGTTTCCAAAAAAACTATGGCTACACCTTC. Translated, it gives CASSFQKNYGYTF.

The chain has TRBV27 and TRBJ2-5; D is tentatively TRBD1 or TRBD2 (5 bases each). Germline CDR1 is MNHEY and CDR2 is SMNVEV (reference sequence). The CDR3 contains 14 residues. V shed 6 bases and J shed 0 bases, with 11 bases lying between them. The CDR3: CASRGLGHQETQYF. The CDR3 DNA follows: TGTGCCAGCAGGGGGTTGGGACACCAAGAGACCCAGTACTTC.

The chain combines TRBV15 with TRBJ2-5, with D uncertain. The CDR3 loop spans 15 amino acids. CDR1 and CDR2 (germline): LNHNV, YYDKDF (reference sequence). V lost 0 bases, J lost 2 bases, and 10 bases lay in between. The CDR3 region is CATSRDTEIQETQYF. The CDR3 nucleotides are TGTGCCACCAGCAGAGATACAGAAATACAAGAGACCCAGTACTTC.

Points on this clonotype: The junction does not match germline at one end; this may be a read error. The chain employs TRBV29-1 and TRBJ1-4; 9 nucleotides align to TRBD1. The CDR3 runs to 13 residues. The germline V gene encodes CDR1 SQVTM and CDR2 ANQGSEA. The CDR3 reads CSVGTGVNEKLFF. In nucleotides, the CDR3 is TGCAGCGTTGGGACAGGGGTTAATGAAAAGCTGTTTTTT.

This chain connects TRBV6-1 to TRBJ2-7, with 7 bases that match TRBD1. This CDR3 comprises 17 residues. The V and J ends lost 3 bases and 4 bases, in that order; junction bases with no gene match: 15. Germline CDR1 reads MNHNS; CDR2 reads SASEGT. CDR3 bases: TGTGCCAGCAGTGAGGGACGGGTAGGGGGCACGGGATACGAGCAGTACTTC. Its translation: CASSEGRVGGTGYEQYF.

The table lists this clonotype with many counts. The junction departs from germline at one end; a sequencing error may be responsible. The V call is TRBV5-1, the J call TRBJ2-1; D is unresolved. This CDR3 region has 11 residues. In germline, CDR1 is SGHRS, CDR2 YFSETQ. The CDR3, as DNA: TGTGCCAGCAGCTTACACGATGAGCAGTTCTTC. This translates into CASSLHDEQFF.

This chain uses TRBV2 with TRBJ1-5; D ambiguous. The V end was cut by 8 bases, the J end by 4 bases, with 12 bases between. Germline V gives CDR1 SNHLY, CDR2 FYNNEI. There are 13 residues in the CDR3. The CDR3 loop reads CASVVRENQPQHF. Written as DNA, the CDR3 is TGTGCCAGCGTGGTGAGGGAAAATCAGCCCCAGCATTTT.

The CDR3 is CASGGGSGANVLTF. The DNA for the CDR3 is TGTGCCAGCGGGGGGGGCTCTGGGGCCAACGTCCTGACTTTC. The chain joins TRBV7-8 to TRBJ2-6; 7 positions agree with TRBD2. Germline-derived CDR1 and CDR2 are SGHVS and FQNEAQ. V lost 8 bases and J lost 0; bases outside the gene matches: 1. The CDR3 is 14 residues long.

This clonotype occurred a few times. The genes are TRBV3-1 and TRBJ2-5; TRBD1 aligns across 11 bases. Germline CDR1 reads LGHDT; CDR2 reads YNNKEL (reference sequence). The CDR3 totals 17 residues. The J segment lost 4 bases and the V segment lost 0 bases, leaving 7 bases of the junction unmatched. The CDR3 nucleotides read TGTGCCAGCAGCCAAGATCTAAGGACAGGGGGCGGAGAGACCCAGTACTTC. It encodes CASSQDLRTGGGETQYF.

The V gene is TRBV15, the J gene TRBJ2-7, with 8 nucleotides matching TRBD1. The CDR3 consists of 17 residues. Germline V CDR1 and CDR2: LNHNV, YYDKDF (reference sequence). The V and J ends lost 0 bases and 1 base, in that order; junction bases with no gene match: 8. The CDR3, as DNA: TGTGCCACCAGCAGAGATCTGGCAGGGGGCGAATCCTACGAGCAGTACTTC. As protein: CATSRDLAGGESYEQYF.